Included here is one TCR beta chain sequence, with context. Its antigen is unknown. The sample originates from a study of CD8+ T cells in alopecia areata. Study observations and caveats: Compared with normal scalp, lesional scalp had higher clonality and more expanded CD8+ clones.

The CDR3 sequence is 15 residues long. The germline V gene has CDR1 SQVTM and CDR2 ANQGSEA. Trimming left V 8 bases short and J 2 bases short, with 20 bases between. Starting from PBMCs, sorting isolated CD4+ and CD8+ T cells. Extracted RNA was reverse transcribed, and the resulting cDNA served as sequencing template. TCRdb keeps only in-frame clones here, not all; method: immunoSEQ multiplex PCR. Of under 150,000 clones in the sample, about three fifths were seen once. The receptor was derived from a human donor in good health. This chain connects TRBV29-1 to TRBJ2-3; D might be TRBD1 (6 bases). The sample comprised CD8+ T cells sorted from blood. The CDR3: CSIHGTRGITDTQYF. Written as DNA, the CDR3 is TGCAGCATCCACGGGACACGGGGAATCACAGATACGCAGTATTTT.